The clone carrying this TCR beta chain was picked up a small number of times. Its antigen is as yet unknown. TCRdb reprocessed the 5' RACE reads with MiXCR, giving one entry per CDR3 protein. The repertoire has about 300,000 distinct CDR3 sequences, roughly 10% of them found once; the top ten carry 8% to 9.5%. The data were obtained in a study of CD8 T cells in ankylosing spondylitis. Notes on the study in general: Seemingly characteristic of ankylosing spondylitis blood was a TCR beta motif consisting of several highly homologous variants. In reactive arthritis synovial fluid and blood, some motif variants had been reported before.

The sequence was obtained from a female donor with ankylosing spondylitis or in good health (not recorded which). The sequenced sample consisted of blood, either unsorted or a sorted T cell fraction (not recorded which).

Here the CDR3 reads CASSLAGGGIYNEQFF. The CDR3 DNA sequence: TGCGCCAGCAGCCTGGCGGGCGGGGGGATTTACAATGAGCAGTTCTTC. The gene calls are TRBV5-1 and TRBJ2-1; 8 bases are shared with TRBD2. Germline V gene data show CDR1 as SGHRS and CDR2 as YFSETQ. This CDR3 spans 16 amino acids. Trimming cost V 4 bases and J 4 bases; bases outside gene matches: 10.